The 25 T cell receptor beta chains listed next were all sequenced from one sample in a study of T cells after yellow fever vaccination. TCRdb processed the 5' RACE reads anew with MiXCR; each CDR3 protein has one entry. The repertoire holds some 73,000 distinct CDR3 sequences, with approximately 7.5% as singletons. Sequencing used CD8+ T cells sorted from PBMCs, obtained on the day of the yellow fever booster vaccination. Receptors were obtained from a man aged 25 to 40 who received the YFV17D yellow fever vaccine.

The V and J genes are TRBV11-2 and TRBJ1-1, with D maybe TRBD1 (5 bases). This CDR3 contains 15 residues. Trimming removed 5 bases from V and 6 bases from J, with 19 bases in between. CDR1 is SGHAT and CDR2 is FQNNGV in the germline V gene. CDR3 loop: CASSPSGRGLAEAFF. CDR3 nucleotide sequence: TGTGCCAGCAGCCCCTCCGGACGGGGGTTGGCTGAAGCTTTCTTT.

This clonotype was counted between two and nine times. The genes are TRBV9 and TRBJ2-5; D might be TRBD2 (6 bases). Per germline, CDR1 SGDLS and CDR2 YYNGEE. The V and J ends lost 1 base and 5 bases respectively, with 15 bases between them. The CDR3 has 15 residues. The CDR3 DNA sequence: TGTGCCAGCAGCGTATCCGGACTACTACGGGAGACCCAGTACTTC. It translates to CASSVSGLLRETQYF.

The sample holds many counts of this clonotype. This rearrangement joins TRBV2 to TRBJ2-5, with TRBD1 matching over 9 bases. V lost 6 bases and J lost 5; bases outside the gene matches: 7. This CDR3 has 14 amino acids. The germline V gene encodes CDR1 SNHLY and CDR2 FYNNEI. CDR3: CASRRTGARETQYF. CDR3 bases: TGTGCCAGCAGACGGACAGGGGCGCGGGAGACCCAGTACTTC. Complete variable domain (other parts from reference TRBV2 and TRBJ2-5): EPEVTQTPSHQVTQMGQEVILRCVPISNHLYFYWYRQILGQKVEFLVSFYNNEISEKSEIFDDQFSVERPDGSNFTLKIRSTKLEDSAMYFCASRRTGARETQYFGPGTRLLVL.

This clonotype was counted a few times. The chain employs TRBV15 and TRBJ2-5; tentatively, D is TRBD1 or TRBD2 (5 bases each). V shed 0 bases and J shed 4 bases, with 9 bases lying between them. The CDR3 length is 14 residues. Per the germline V gene, CDR1 is LNHNV and CDR2 is YYDKDF (reference sequence). The CDR3 nucleotides are TGTGCCACCAGCAGAGAGGGGACCTCAGAGACCCAGTACTTC. Translated, it gives CATSREGTSETQYF.

The rearrangement joins TRBV19 to TRBJ2-1, with D perhaps matching TRBD2 (6 bases). V was trimmed by 5 bases and J by 4 bases, leaving 18 bases between them. Per the germline V gene, CDR1 is LNHDA and CDR2 is SQIVND (reference sequence). This CDR3 spans 16 amino acids. Written as DNA, the CDR3 is TGTGCCAGTAGTTTATCCGGGACTCGGGGATACAATGAGCAGTTCTTC. The encoded protein is CASSLSGTRGYNEQFF.

V and J are TRBV7-2 and TRBJ2-7; no clear D. The ends were cut back, 3 bases at V and 3 bases at J, with 12 bases in the middle. The germline CDR1 and CDR2 sequences are SGHTA and FQGNSA. The CDR3 loop spans 14 amino acids. The CDR3 DNA sequence: TGTGCCAGCAGCTTTTGGCAGGTCCACTACGAGCAGTACTTC. It codes for CASSFWQVHYEQYF.

In this sample, this clonotype turned up many times. The chain links TRBV28 to TRBJ2-7; the D gene is possibly TRBD1 (6 bases). The CDR3 totals 13 residues. V was trimmed by 5 bases and J by 3 bases, leaving 11 bases between them. Germline CDR1 is MDHEN and CDR2 is SYDVKM. CDR3: CASSLRGGYEQYF. CDR3 DNA sequence: TGTGCCAGCAGTCTCAGGGGCGGCTACGAGCAGTACTTC.

The gene calls are TRBV27 and TRBJ2-7; 7 nucleotides line up with TRBD1. The CDR3 totals 12 residues. With 6 bases clipped from V and 4 bases from J, the junction kept 3 bases outside the gene matches. Germline V gene lookup returns CDR1 MNHEY and CDR2 SMNVEV (reference sequence). The DNA of the CDR3 is TGTGCCAGCAGGGGACAGTGGTACGAGCAGTACTTC. This codes for CASRGQWYEQYF.

This clonotype was seen only a few times. The CDR3: CASSLGGDRGFYEQYF. The CDR3 nucleotides are TGTGCCAGCAGCCTCGGTGGGGACAGGGGATTTTACGAGCAGTACTTC. The rearrangement links TRBV12-3 or TRBV12-4 to TRBJ2-7; 10 bases are shared with TRBD1. Trimming took 6 bases from V and 4 from J; bases not matched to a gene: 12. This CDR3 contains 16 residues.

The CDR3 is CTCSHTGTGYMTQETQYF. The CDR3 DNA reads TGTACCTGCAGCCACACCGGGACAGGGTACATGACCCAAGAGACCCAGTACTTC. This chain connects TRBV12-3 or TRBV12-4 to TRBJ2-5; 9 nucleotides align to TRBD1. The CDR3 is made up of 18 amino acids.

This clonotype was seen more than once but under ten times. This sequence joins TRBV4-3 and TRBJ1-2; 9 nucleotides agree with TRBD1. The length of the CDR3 is 18 residues. V was pared by 1 base and J by 4 bases, with 13 bases of the junction left unmatched. Germline assignment: CDR1 LGHNA and CDR2 YSLEER. The CDR3 nucleotides are TGCGCCAGCAGCCAAGTCGGGACAGGGCTCTACCTATCCTATGGCTACACCTTC. This encodes CASSQVGTGLYLSYGYTF.

The table lists this clonotype with many counts. The V and J genes are TRBV10-2 and TRBJ2-7, with D unclear. Germline lookup yields CDR1 WSHSY and CDR2 SAAADI. Trimming stripped 6 bases from V and 0 bases from J, with 6 bases between. This CDR3 comprises 12 residues. This chain's CDR3 is CASRLSSYEQYF. Here the CDR3 DNA reads TGCGCCAGCAGACTAAGCTCCTACGAGCAGTACTTC.

The chain employs TRBV10-2 and TRBJ2-7; D remains ambiguous. The germline gives CDR1 WSHSY, CDR2 SAAADI. V shed 1 base and J shed 3 bases, with 4 bases lying between them. The CDR3 is 12 residues long. This chain's CDR3 is CASSEYHYEQYF. The CDR3 coding sequence is TGCGCCAGCAGTGAGTACCACTACGAGCAGTACTTC.

Comments on this clonotype: This clone may be a read error of a much larger clone one base away. The V gene is TRBV7-9, the J gene TRBJ2-3; D gene uncertain. This CDR3 has 14 amino acids. V lost 3 bases and J 4 bases, leaving 11 bases between the germline ends. Germline-derived CDR1 and CDR2 are SEHNR and FQNEAQ (reference sequence). Here the CDR3 DNA reads TGTGCCAGCAGCTTGGAATTTGAGGCAGATACGCAGTATTTT. Its translation: CASSLEFEADTQYF.

V is TRBV2 and J is TRBJ2-7; a weak D match, TRBD2 (5 bases). The CDR3 contains 15 residues. Trimming took 6 bases from V and 9 from J, leaving 24 bases between them. CDR1 SNHLY and CDR2 FYNNEI come from the germline V gene. CDR3 sequence (DNA): TGTGCCAGCAGCCCCGGGGAGATCACCGGGAAAGGGCAGTACTTC. This codes for CASSPGEITGKGQYF.

This clonotype was detected only a few times. The J gene is TRBJ2-3, the V gene TRBV19, with 11 bases that match TRBD2. CDR1 is LNHDA, CDR2 SQIVND, per germline (reference sequence). Unmatched junction bases numbered 11, after V lost 7 bases and J lost 8 bases. The CDR3 length is 15 residues. DNA for the CDR3: TGTGCCAGTAATCCGGGACTAGCGGCCTGGGGTACGCAGTATTTT. It yields the protein CASNPGLAAWGTQYF.

This clonotype was observed a handful of times. This rearrangement joins TRBV6-5 to TRBJ2-7; D is ambiguous. Germline loops: CDR1 MNHEY, CDR2 SVGAGI. This CDR3 has 14 amino acids. Trimming took off 0 bases at V and 7 bases at J, with 13 bases between the two ends. CDR3 DNA sequence: TGTGCCAGCAGTTACTCGACCACGTTAGAAGAGCAGTACTTC. Translation gives CASSYSTTLEEQYF.

This clonotype was counted only a few times. This chain connects TRBV4-3 to TRBJ2-3; 7 positions agree with TRBD2. From germline, CDR1 is LGHNA and CDR2 YSLEER. The CDR3 extends over 15 amino acids. The V segment lost 5 bases and the J segment 2 bases; nucleotides outside the gene matches: 7. The CDR3 nucleotides are TGCGCCAGCAGCGCTCGGGAGGCCCACACAGATACGCAGTATTTT. This sequence encodes CASSAREAHTDTQYF.

This chain connects TRBV27 to TRBJ2-1; D is ambiguous. The CDR3 loop spans 16 amino acids. Trimming cost V 0 bases and J 6 bases, with 15 bases left between them. In germline, CDR1 is MNHEY, CDR2 SMNVEV (reference sequence). CDR3 protein: CASSLSAPPSSNEQFF. For the CDR3, the DNA is TGTGCCAGCAGTTTATCGGCGCCCCCCTCTTCCAATGAGCAGTTCTTC.

The chain recombines TRBV29-1 with TRBJ2-1; a possible D gene is TRBD2 (7 bases). In germline, CDR1 is SQVTM, CDR2 ANQGSEA. CDR3 length equals 15 residues. Trimming took 6 bases from V and 0 from J, leaving 15 bases between them. CDR3 sequence: CSVLTGGDSYNEQFF. The CDR3 DNA reads as TGCAGCGTCCTCACGGGGGGCGACTCCTACAATGAGCAGTTCTTC.

This clonotype was seen repeatedly, ten times or more. This sequence joins TRBV29-1 and TRBJ2-7, with unresolved D. There are 10 residues in the CDR3. Per the germline V gene, CDR1 is SQVTM and CDR2 is ANQGSEA. V lost 4 bases to trimming and J lost 4 bases, with 5 bases between them. The CDR3 spells CSVGSYEQYF. DNA for the CDR3: TGCAGCGTTGGGTCTTACGAGCAGTACTTC.

This clonotype was seen only once. This rearrangement joins TRBV9 to TRBJ2-7; perhaps TRBD2 as D (6 bases). CDR1 and CDR2 (germline): SGDLS, YYNGEE. The CDR3 runs 13 residues. Trimming shortened V by 2 bases and J by 6 bases, and 12 bases separated the two germline ends. The CDR3 DNA reads TGTGCCAGCAGCGTGGGGGGTAGTCGCGAGCAGTACTTC. Residues: CASSVGGSREQYF.

This clonotype has just a few counts. The chain is built from TRBV5-5 and TRBJ2-3, with 7 positions matching TRBD2. CDR3 size: 12 residues. Germline loops: CDR1 SGHKS, CDR2 YYEKEE (reference sequence). The J segment lost 12 bases and the V segment lost 0 bases, leaving 4 bases of the junction unmatched. CDR3 residues: CASSLDGTTQYF. CDR3 coding DNA: TGTGCCAGCAGCTTGGACGGGACTACCCAGTATTTT.

This clonotype has at least ten counts. The chain uses TRBV9 and TRBJ2-1; 8 bases fit TRBD2. Germline values: CDR1 SGDLS, CDR2 YYNGEE. With 4 bases clipped from V and 4 bases from J, the junction kept 7 bases outside the gene matches. The CDR3 covers 15 residues. The CDR3 bases are TGTGCCAGCAGCCCTACTAGCGGAAATTACAATGAGCAGTTCTTC. Translated, it gives CASSPTSGNYNEQFF.

This clonotype was counted only a few times. The chain carries TRBV5-1 and TRBJ1-5; D is uncertain. The length of the CDR3 is 16 residues. Germline V gene data show CDR1 as SGHRS and CDR2 as YFSETQ. V lost 1 base and J 2 bases, leaving 13 bases between the germline ends. CDR3 nucleotides: TGCGCCAGCAGCTTGTACGGGCCGGACGGCAATCAGCCCCAGCATTTT. Its protein is CASSLYGPDGNQPQHF. Full variable domain (missing parts from reference TRBV5-1 and TRBJ1-5): KAGVTQTPRYLIKTRGQQVTLSCSPISGHRSVSWYQQTPGQGLQFLFEYFSETQRNKGNFPGRFSGRQFSNSRSEMNVSTLELGDSALYLCASSLYGPDGNQPQHFGDGTRLSIL.